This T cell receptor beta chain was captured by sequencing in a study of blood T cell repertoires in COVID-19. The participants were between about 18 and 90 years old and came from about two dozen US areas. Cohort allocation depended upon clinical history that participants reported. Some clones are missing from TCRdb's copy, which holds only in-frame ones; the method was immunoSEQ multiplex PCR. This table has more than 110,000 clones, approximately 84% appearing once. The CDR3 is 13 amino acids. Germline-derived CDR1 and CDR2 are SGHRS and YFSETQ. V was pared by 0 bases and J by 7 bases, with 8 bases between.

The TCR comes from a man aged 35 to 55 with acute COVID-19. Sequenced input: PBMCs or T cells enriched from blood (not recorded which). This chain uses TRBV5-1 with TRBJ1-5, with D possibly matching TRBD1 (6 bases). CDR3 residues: CASSLGTGQPQHF. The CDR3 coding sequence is TGCGCCAGCAGCTTGGGAACAGGGCAGCCCCAGCATTTT.